Listed below are T cell receptor beta chains from one sample, sequenced in a study of control samples from healthy donors and cancer patients. This table comes from immunoSEQ multiplex PCR, and its TCRdb copy is limited to in-frame clones, with some not included. The table includes around 67,000 clones, approximately 90% detected once. Sequencing was done on a sample of PBMCs. These receptors all come from a man aged 55-75 years with colorectal cancer. Each CDR3 is given with its conserved first and last residue. D genes are given only for firm matches. Some rows mark clone size as missing; the rest say once, few, many or name a class of expanded clone.

cdr3_aa: CASSLKDRYGYTF; cdr3_nt: TGTGCCAGCAGCTTGAAGGACCGCTATGGCTACACCTTC; d_call: .; j_call: TRBJ1-2; v_call: TRBV5-4; clone_size: .
cdr3_aa: CAWSALKGSEAFF; cdr3_nt: TGTGCCTGGAGCGCCTTAAAGGGCAGTGAAGCTTTCTTT; d_call: .; j_call: TRBJ1-1; v_call: TRBV30; clone_size: .
cdr3_aa: CASSLVGQETQYF; cdr3_nt: TGTGCCAGCAGCTTGGTTGGGCAAGAGACCCAGTACTTC; d_call: .; j_call: TRBJ2-5; v_call: TRBV5-4; clone_size: .
cdr3_aa: CASSQDGGRVYYGYTF; cdr3_nt: TGTGCCAGCAGCCAAGATGGCGGCCGGGTTTACTATGGCTACACCTTC; d_call: .; j_call: TRBJ1-2; v_call: TRBV3-1/TRBV3-2; clone_size: .
cdr3_aa: CASSVRDRPIMDTQYF; cdr3_nt: TGTGCCAGCAGTGTAAGGGACAGACCTATCATGGATACGCAGTATTTT; d_call: TRBD1; j_call: TRBJ2-3; v_call: TRBV2; clone_size: .
cdr3_aa: CATSGGKETQYF; cdr3_nt: TGTGCCACCTCAGGGGGCAAGGAGACCCAGTACTTC; d_call: TRBD1; j_call: TRBJ2-5; v_call: TRBV28; clone_size: .
cdr3_aa: CATSDRASGGGETQYF; cdr3_nt: TGTGCCACCAGTGACCGCGCTAGCGGGGGTGGCGAGACCCAGTACTTC; d_call: TRBD2; j_call: TRBJ2-5; v_call: TRBV24-1; clone_size: .
cdr3_aa: CASSPTGVSEKLFF; cdr3_nt: TGTGCCAGCAGTCCCACAGGGGTTAGTGAAAAACTGTTTTTT; d_call: TRBD1; j_call: TRBJ1-4; v_call: TRBV6-5; clone_size: once
cdr3_aa: CASSLAGGTYEQYF; cdr3_nt: TGTGCCAGCAGCTTGGCCGGGGGAACCTACGAGCAGTACTTC; d_call: .; j_call: TRBJ2-7; v_call: TRBV5-6; clone_size: few
cdr3_aa: CASSETGRQPQHF; cdr3_nt: TGTGCCAGCAGTGAAACAGGGAGGCAGCCCCAGCATTTT; d_call: .; j_call: TRBJ1-5; v_call: TRBV6-1; clone_size: few
cdr3_aa: CASRGENYGYTF; cdr3_nt: TGTGCCAGTCGTGGGGAAAACTATGGCTACACCTTC; d_call: .; j_call: TRBJ1-2; v_call: TRBV2; clone_size: .
cdr3_aa: CASSFTAGELFF; cdr3_nt: TGTGCCAGCAGTTTTACAGCGGGGGAGCTGTTTTTT; d_call: .; j_call: TRBJ2-2; v_call: TRBV12-3/TRBV12-4; clone_size: .
cdr3_aa: CAWSRGLTGRHYNSPLHF; cdr3_nt: TGTGCCTGGAGTAGAGGATTGACAGGGCGGCACTATAATTCACCCCTCCACTTT; d_call: TRBD1; j_call: TRBJ1-6; v_call: TRBV30; clone_size: .
cdr3_aa: CASSLSFSSHEQYF; cdr3_nt: TGTGCCAGCAGTTTATCGTTTAGCTCACACGAGCAGTACTTC; d_call: .; j_call: TRBJ2-7; v_call: TRBV27; clone_size: .
cdr3_aa: CASSLDGGVNSPLHF; cdr3_nt: TGCGCCAGCAGCTTGGATGGTGGGGTTAATTCACCCCTCCACTTT; d_call: .; j_call: TRBJ1-6; v_call: TRBV5-1; clone_size: .
cdr3_aa: CASSYGSTEAFF; cdr3_nt: TGTGCCAGCAGTTACGGAAGCACTGAAGCTTTCTTT; d_call: .; j_call: TRBJ1-1; v_call: TRBV6-2/TRBV6-3; clone_size: few
cdr3_aa: CASSERGSMGHGYTF; cdr3_nt: TGTGCCAGCAGCGAGAGGGGCAGCATGGGTCATGGCTACACCTTC; d_call: .; j_call: TRBJ1-2; v_call: TRBV9; clone_size: .
cdr3_aa: CASSFPGPSYEQYF; cdr3_nt: TGTGCCAGCAGCTTTCCGGGACCGTCCTACGAGCAGTACTTC; d_call: .; j_call: TRBJ2-7; v_call: TRBV7-9; clone_size: .
cdr3_aa: CASSPQGLAGLGEQFF; cdr3_nt: TGTGCCAGCAGTCCCCAGGGACTAGCGGGGCTCGGTGAGCAGTTCTTC; d_call: TRBD2; j_call: TRBJ2-1; v_call: TRBV6-4; clone_size: .
cdr3_aa: CASSWTEGGTEAFF; cdr3_nt: TGCGCCAGCAGCTGGACCGAAGGGGGGACTGAAGCTTTCTTT; d_call: .; j_call: TRBJ1-1; v_call: TRBV5-1; clone_size: medium-sized
cdr3_aa: CASSPLGRGAYEQYF; cdr3_nt: TGTGCCAGCAGCCCGCTGGGGAGGGGGGCCTACGAGCAGTACTTC; d_call: .; j_call: TRBJ2-7; v_call: TRBV27; clone_size: .
cdr3_aa: CASSSPGLRTDTQYF; cdr3_nt: TGTGCCAGCAGTTCCCCCGGACTTCGCACAGATACGCAGTATTTT; d_call: .; j_call: TRBJ2-3; v_call: TRBV27; clone_size: .
cdr3_aa: CAWNSWAGANRGYTF; cdr3_nt: TGTGCCTGGAATAGCTGGGCAGGCGCCAACAGGGGCTACACCTTC; d_call: .; j_call: TRBJ1-2; v_call: TRBV30; clone_size: .
cdr3_aa: CASSGKVERGQGSSF; cdr3_nt: TGTGCCAGCAGTGGTAAGGTGGAAAGAGGACAGGGATCCTCCTTT; d_call: TRBD1; j_call: TRBJ1-4; v_call: TRBV2; clone_size: .
cdr3_aa: CSARTEETQYF; cdr3_nt: TGCAGTGCTAGGACAGAAGAGACCCAGTACTTC; d_call: .; j_call: TRBJ2-5; v_call: TRBV20-1; clone_size: .
cdr3_aa: CASSQAPGCYEQYF; cdr3_nt: TGTGCCAGCAGCCAAGCTCCAGGATGCTACGAGCAGTACTTC; d_call: .; j_call: TRBJ2-7; v_call: TRBV3-1/TRBV3-2; clone_size: once
cdr3_aa: CASSLDGRDSPDF; cdr3_nt: TGTGCCAGCAGCTTAGATGGTCGGGACTCCCCGGACTTC; d_call: .; j_call: TRBJ2-5; v_call: TRBV7-9; clone_size: .
cdr3_aa: CASSETGRKNEQFF; cdr3_nt: TGTGCCAGCAGCGAGACAGGGAGGAAAAATGAGCAGTTCTTC; d_call: .; j_call: TRBJ2-1; v_call: TRBV6-4; clone_size: .
cdr3_aa: CASSKEDPGGEQFF; cdr3_nt: TGTGCCAGCAGCAAAGAAGACCCAGGGGGGGAGCAGTTCTTC; d_call: .; j_call: TRBJ2-1; v_call: TRBV21-1; clone_size: once
cdr3_aa: CASSNRDGDQPQHF; cdr3_nt: TGTGCCAGTAGTAACAGGGACGGGGATCAGCCCCAGCATTTT; d_call: .; j_call: TRBJ1-5; v_call: TRBV19; clone_size: .
cdr3_aa: CASSYRATNTEAFF; cdr3_nt: TGTGCCAGCAGTTACCGGGCCACGAACACTGAAGCTTTCTTT; d_call: .; j_call: TRBJ1-1; v_call: TRBV2; clone_size: .
cdr3_aa: CASSSSRGEAETQYF; cdr3_nt: TGTGCCAGCTCAAGCAGTAGGGGGGAGGCGGAGACCCAGTACTTC; d_call: .; j_call: TRBJ2-5; v_call: TRBV18; clone_size: .
cdr3_aa: CASSLFAGAYEQYF; cdr3_nt: TGTGCCAGCAGTTTATTCGCAGGGGCCTACGAGCAGTACTTC; d_call: .; j_call: TRBJ2-7; v_call: TRBV27; clone_size: .
cdr3_aa: CASSLGQSWEKLFF; cdr3_nt: TGTGCCAGCAGTTTAGGGCAGTCCTGGGAAAAACTGTTTTTT; d_call: .; j_call: TRBJ1-4; v_call: TRBV28; clone_size: .
cdr3_aa: CASSQMGGPEAFF; cdr3_nt: TGTGCCAGCAGCCAGATGGGGGGCCCTGAAGCTTTCTTT; d_call: .; j_call: TRBJ1-1; v_call: TRBV3-1/TRBV3-2; clone_size: .
cdr3_aa: CATGGAGSYNEQFF; cdr3_nt: TGTGCCACAGGGGGCGCGGGGTCCTACAATGAGCAGTTCTTC; d_call: TRBD1; j_call: TRBJ2-1; v_call: TRBV28; clone_size: .
cdr3_aa: CASSWPPGQGAGEQYF; cdr3_nt: TGTGCCAGCAGTTGGCCCCCGGGACAGGGGGCAGGGGAGCAGTACTTC; d_call: TRBD1; j_call: TRBJ2-7; v_call: TRBV6-6; clone_size: .
cdr3_aa: CSAPGNTEAFF; cdr3_nt: TGCAGTGCCCCAGGGAACACTGAAGCTTTCTTT; d_call: .; j_call: TRBJ1-1; v_call: TRBV20-1; clone_size: .
cdr3_aa: CASSPSTEVHGYTF; cdr3_nt: TGTGCCAGCTCACCCTCGACGGAGGTTCATGGCTACACCTTC; d_call: .; j_call: TRBJ1-2; v_call: TRBV18; clone_size: .
cdr3_aa: CASSIGTGTAEAFF; cdr3_nt: TGTGCCAGTAGTATAGGTACCGGGACTGCTGAAGCTTTCTTT; d_call: .; j_call: TRBJ1-1; v_call: TRBV19; clone_size: .
cdr3_aa: CASTPTSSSTDTQYF; cdr3_nt: TGTGCCAGTACCCCAACTAGCTCTAGCACAGATACGCAGTATTTT; d_call: .; j_call: TRBJ2-3; v_call: TRBV19; clone_size: .
cdr3_aa: CSASLGGIQPQHF; cdr3_nt: TGCAGTGCTAGTCTGGGGGGGATTCAGCCCCAGCATTTT; d_call: .; j_call: TRBJ1-5; v_call: TRBV20-1; clone_size: few
cdr3_aa: CASSMVLGTDTQYF; cdr3_nt: TGTGCCAGCAGTATGGTTCTAGGGACAGATACGCAGTATTTT; d_call: .; j_call: TRBJ2-3; v_call: TRBV6-5; clone_size: .
cdr3_aa: CASSSTGSGANVLTF; cdr3_nt: TGTGCCAGCAGCTCGACGGGATCTGGGGCCAACGTCCTGACTTTC; d_call: .; j_call: TRBJ2-6; v_call: TRBV3-1/TRBV3-2; clone_size: .
cdr3_aa: CASSLGTASYGYTF; cdr3_nt: TGTGCCAGCAGCTTAGGCACCGCGTCCTATGGCTACACCTTC; d_call: .; j_call: TRBJ1-2; v_call: TRBV11-3; clone_size: .
cdr3_aa: CASSLGGPTDTQYF; cdr3_nt: TGTGCCAGCAGCTTAGGGGGCCCCACAGATACGCAGTATTTT; d_call: .; j_call: TRBJ2-3; v_call: TRBV7-9; clone_size: .
cdr3_aa: CATRTDRGPQETQYF; cdr3_nt: TGTGCCACAAGGACGGACAGGGGACCACAAGAGACCCAGTACTTC; d_call: TRBD1; j_call: TRBJ2-5; v_call: TRBV15; clone_size: .
cdr3_aa: CASSGALGGNSPLHF; cdr3_nt: TGTGCCAGCAGTGGGGCCCTGGGGGGTAATTCACCCCTCCACTTT; d_call: .; j_call: TRBJ1-6; v_call: TRBV2; clone_size: .
cdr3_aa: CASSVGTVNQPQHF; cdr3_nt: TGTGCCAGCAGCGTAGGGACAGTTAATCAGCCCCAGCATTTT; d_call: .; j_call: TRBJ1-5; v_call: TRBV9; clone_size: .
cdr3_aa: CASSRPGPLSTDTQYF; cdr3_nt: TGTGCCAGCTCACGACCGGGACCCCTAAGCACAGATACGCAGTATTTT; d_call: .; j_call: TRBJ2-3; v_call: TRBV18; clone_size: .
cdr3_aa: CASSNPRDEQFF; cdr3_nt: TGTGCCAGCAGTAACCCCAGGGATGAGCAGTTCTTC; d_call: .; j_call: TRBJ2-1; v_call: TRBV6-2/TRBV6-3; clone_size: .
cdr3_aa: CASSFLGAPTDTQYF; cdr3_nt: TGTGCCAGCAGCTTCCTGGGGGCCCCTACAGATACGCAGTATTTT; d_call: .; j_call: TRBJ2-3; v_call: TRBV7-6; clone_size: .
cdr3_aa: CASSFAGQILRDTQYF; cdr3_nt: TGTGCCAGCAGCTTTGCGGGACAGATACTTCGGGATACGCAGTATTTT; d_call: .; j_call: TRBJ2-3; v_call: TRBV28; clone_size: .